The clone carrying this TCR beta chain showed up many times. Its antigen is unidentified. In the library, each TCR cDNA molecule bore its own unique molecular identifier. From the 5' RACE reads, TCRdb called clonotypes with MiXCR, one entry per CDR3 protein. The profile shows 5,900 or so distinct CDR3 sequences, 1% to 1.5% of them singletons. Trimming cost V 5 bases and J 6 bases; bases outside gene matches: 15. This CDR3 is built from 16 residues. This sample is drawn from a study of spatial heterogeneity in lung cancer. Turning to the study itself: Every unique TCR and UMI combination, on average, appeared more than ten times in raw reads.

The time point here: sample taken at primary tumor resection. Patients with untreated early-stage non-small cell lung cancer, numbering 72, were the donors. Frozen PBMC, nontumor lung or tumor provided whole RNA, which was sequenced unsorted. Regarding the study as a whole: Expanded alpha and beta TCR counts within tumors tracked tumor mutation counts.

This receptor was taken from a male donor with early-stage non-small cell lung cancer. This sample comprised lung tumor tissue, obtained at surgery. The J gene is TRBJ1-1, the V gene TRBV12-3 or TRBV12-4, with 7 bases identical to TRBD1. For the CDR3, the DNA is TGTGCCAGCAGTCTCAGACCCGGGACAGAAAGGCCTGAAGCTTTCTTT. It yields the protein CASSLRPGTERPEAFF.